The 3 T cell receptor beta chains presented below share a single source sample, sequenced in a study of control samples from healthy donors and cancer patients. Here immunoSEQ multiplex PCR was the method, and the copy in TCRdb shows in-frame clones only, minus some. Here the sample spans 120,000 to 150,000 clones, more than 90% being singletons. The sequenced sample consisted of blood. These receptors originate from a man aged 25-45 years in good health.

V is TRBV6-6 and J is TRBJ2-5, with a possible D match to TRBD2 (6 bases). CDR3 length: 13 residues. V lost 5 bases and J 2 bases, leaving 9 bases between the germline ends. The germline gives CDR1 MNHNY, CDR2 SVGAGI (reference sequence). The CDR3 is CASSRGYQETQYF. The DNA for the CDR3 is TGTGCCAGCAGTCGGGGGTATCAAGAGACCCAGTACTTC.

V usage is TRBV14 and J usage is TRBJ2-7; D may be TRBD1 (5 bases). Deletions cut 0 bases from V and 5 bases from J, with 8 bases between. Per the germline V gene, CDR1 is SGHDN and CDR2 is FVKESK. The CDR3 covers 13 residues. The chain's CDR3 is CASSQELGDEQYF. CDR3 DNA sequence: TGTGCCAGCAGCCAAGAATTAGGGGACGAGCAGTACTTC.

The V call is TRBV27, the J call TRBJ2-7, with 7 bases fitting TRBD1. V lost 6 bases and J lost 4; bases outside the gene matches: 6. CDR1 is MNHEY, CDR2 SMNVEV, per germline (reference sequence). The CDR3 contains 13 residues. CDR3 amino acids: CASSKNRGYEQYF. The CDR3 DNA reads as TGTGCCAGCAGCAAGAACAGGGGTTACGAGCAGTACTTC.